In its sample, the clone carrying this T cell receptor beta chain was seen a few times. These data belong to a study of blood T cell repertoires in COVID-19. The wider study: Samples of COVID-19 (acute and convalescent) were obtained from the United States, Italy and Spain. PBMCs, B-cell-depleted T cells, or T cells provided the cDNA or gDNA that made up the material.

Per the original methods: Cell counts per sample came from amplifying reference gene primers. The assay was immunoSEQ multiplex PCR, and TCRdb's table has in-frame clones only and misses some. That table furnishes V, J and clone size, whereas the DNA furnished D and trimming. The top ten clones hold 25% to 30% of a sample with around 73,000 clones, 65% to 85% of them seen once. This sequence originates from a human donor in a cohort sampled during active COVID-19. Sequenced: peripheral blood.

CDR3 nucleotides: TGCAGTGCTAGTGGTCGGGGGGGCCGTTACGAGCAGTACTTC. Its protein product is CSASGRGGRYEQYF. The chain has TRBV20-1 and TRBJ2-7, with 8 bases identical to TRBD2. Germline V gene sequence: CDR1 DFQATT, CDR2 SNEGSKA (reference sequence). The V gene end was trimmed by 3 bases and the J gene end by 4 bases; junction bases not matched to a gene: 8. The length of the CDR3 is 14 residues.